This T cell receptor (beta chain) was captured in a study of blood T cells in healthy people across ages. V trimming: 4 bases; J trimming: 5 bases; junction bases outside the gene matches: 5. Germline lookup yields CDR1 SEHNR and CDR2 FQNEAQ (reference sequence). The CDR3 is 14 amino acids. Samples each had at least 5.5 micrograms of total RNA extracted. PCR was performed a second time for about 6 to 12 cycles using a sample-barcoded 5' primer and a J-beta primer mix. TCRdb itself ran the 5' RACE reads through MiXCR, one entry per CDR3 protein. The sample has approximately 1.5 million distinct CDR3 sequences, approximately 39% seen once.

This receptor was taken from a woman between 18 and 30 years old in good health. The sequencing input was blood. The rearrangement uses TRBV7-9 and TRBJ2-1, with 7 bases identical to TRBD2. CDR3 amino acids: CASSSSGADNEQFF. The DNA for the CDR3 is TGTGCCAGCAGCTCGAGCGGGGCCGACAATGAGCAGTTCTTC.